These 32 T cell receptor beta chains were all obtained from the same sample, sequenced in a study of preoperative IRX-2 immunotherapy in early breast cancer (dated by TCRdb to about 2019). The protocol used for the library was the immunoSEQ multiplex PCR assay. TCRdb obtained this table from immuneACCESS and retained in-frame rearrangements with V and J assigned. These tables miss some clones; where compared with another copy, unresolved V genes account for less than half of the shortfall, and the remainder is unexplained. The sample records 25,000 to 30,000 clones, nearly 90% of which are singletons. The ten largest clones take up 9.5% to 10% of the sample. The sample's treatment or condition label is to be understood as: preoperative locoregional IRX-2 cytokine immunotherapy. Specimen collection occurred from a patient treated with IRX-2 immunotherapy. All receptors come from a human donor with breast cancer.

This chain connects TRBV6-5 to TRBJ1-1; D is uncertain. Trimming stripped 6 bases from V and 2 bases from J, with 10 bases between. Germline V lookup: CDR1 MNHEY, CDR2 SVGAGI. The CDR3 contains 13 residues. Here the CDR3 reads CASRRTVNTEAFF. The CDR3 DNA reads as TGTGCCAGCAGAAGGACGGTCAACACTGAAGCTTTCTTT.

This sequence joins TRBV10-3 and TRBJ2-7, with 9 positions matching TRBD2. Germline V CDR1 and CDR2: ENHRY, SYGVKD. The CDR3 length is 14 residues. With 6 bases clipped from V and 2 bases from J, the junction kept 5 bases outside the gene matches. This CDR3 is CAIRLAGETYEQYF. CDR3 coding DNA: TGTGCCATCAGATTAGCGGGAGAAACCTACGAGCAGTACTTC.

The rearrangement links TRBV5-1 to TRBJ2-1; D might be TRBD2 (5 bases). Germline V gives CDR1 SGHRS, CDR2 YFSETQ. With 7 bases removed from V and 0 bases from J, the gap between germline ends came to 14 bases. This CDR3 is built from 15 residues. The CDR3: CASGIAPSSYNEQFF. The CDR3 bases are TGCGCCAGCGGAATAGCGCCCAGCTCCTACAATGAGCAGTTCTTC.

The rearrangement uses TRBV5-4 and TRBJ2-7, with TRBD1 as a possible D gene (6 bases). Germline V gene lookup returns CDR1 SGHNT and CDR2 YYREEE (reference sequence). The V end lost 5 bases, the J end lost 0 bases, and 12 bases lay between the germline ends. The CDR3 length is 14 residues. The CDR3 DNA reads TGTGCCAGCAGTCCCGGACAGTACTCCTACGAGCAGTACTTC. Residues: CASSPGQYSYEQYF.

The genes are TRBV7-9 and TRBJ2-7; D unresolved. V dropped 5 bases and J dropped 2 bases, with 13 bases sitting between them. Looked up from germline, CDR1 is SEHNR and CDR2 is FQNEAQ (reference sequence). The CDR3 is 14 amino acids. CDR3 loop: CASSPDPGPYEQYF. The DNA for the CDR3 is TGTGCCAGCAGCCCGGACCCAGGCCCCTACGAGCAGTACTTC.

The genes are TRBV2 and TRBJ1-1; D is perhaps TRBD1 (5 bases). Germline assignment: CDR1 SNHLY and CDR2 FYNNEI. The CDR3 runs to 13 residues. The V and J ends lost 7 bases and 6 bases respectively, with 15 bases between them. The chain's CDR3 is CASKVWGKPEAFF. The CDR3, as DNA: TGTGCCAGCAAAGTATGGGGGAAGCCTGAAGCTTTCTTT.

The chain has TRBV7-2 and TRBJ2-3; 11 bases map to TRBD2. From germline, CDR1 is SGHTA and CDR2 FQGNSA. This CDR3 is 15 amino acids long. J gave up 4 bases and V 6 bases, and 6 bases lay outside the gene matches. As DNA, the CDR3 is TGTGCCAGCAGTAATAGCGGGGGGGCGGCAGATACGCAGTATTTT. The encoded protein is CASSNSGGAADTQYF.

This clone occurred a few times. V gene TRBV5-6 combines with J gene TRBJ1-6, with 8 positions matching TRBD1. With V trimmed by 3 bases and J by 3 bases, 11 bases remained unmatched. The CDR3 extends over 18 amino acids. The germline gives CDR1 SGHDT, CDR2 YYEEEE. The CDR3 sequence is CASSSYRLDRDYNSPLHF. The CDR3 coding sequence is TGTGCCAGCAGCTCCTACCGCCTGGACAGGGACTATAATTCACCCCTCCACTTT.

The chain combines TRBV7-2 with TRBJ2-3, with 7 bases identical to TRBD2. The germline V gene encodes CDR1 SGHTA and CDR2 FQGNSA. Trimming took 0 bases from V and 0 from J; bases not matched to a gene: 0. This CDR3 spans 15 amino acids. CDR3 DNA sequence: TGTGCCAGCAGCTTAGCAGCGGGAAGCACAGATACGCAGTATTTT. This codes for CASSLAAGSTDTQYF.

The chain couples TRBV5-4 to TRBJ2-2; the D gene is possibly TRBD2 (6 bases). V was cut by 3 bases and J by 7 bases, with 16 bases left in between. The CDR3 totals 15 residues. Germline lookup yields CDR1 SGHNT and CDR2 YYREEE (reference sequence). Written as DNA, the CDR3 is TGTGCCAGCAGCTGGGGGGATAGCGCGGGCGGGGAGCTGTTTTTT. Protein: CASSWGDSAGGELFF.

The J gene is TRBJ2-7, the V gene TRBV5-1, with TRBD1 as a possible D gene (6 bases). This CDR3 is built from 15 residues. Between the trimmed V and J ends, which lost 4 bases and 5 bases, there was a span of 19 bases. Germline V gene sequence: CDR1 SGHRS, CDR2 YFSETQ. CDR3 sequence reads: CASSIMWGLSHEQYF. CDR3 DNA: TGCGCCAGCAGCATCATGTGGGGGCTTTCCCACGAGCAGTACTTC.

This clone was recorded only once. The chain carries TRBV7-2 and TRBJ2-7; D uncertain. Trimming took off 5 bases at V and 5 bases at J, with 13 bases between the two ends. This CDR3 region has 13 residues. Germline loops: CDR1 SGHTA, CDR2 FQGNSA. CDR3 DNA sequence: TGTGCCAGCAGCCGGAGTAATGGTGACGAGCAGTACTTC. Translating it yields CASSRSNGDEQYF.

The chain uses TRBV2 and TRBJ2-7; weak D call: TRBD2 (5 bases). The CDR3 is made up of 15 amino acids. Trimming shortened V by 4 bases and J by 6 bases, and 19 bases separated the two germline ends. The germline CDR1 and CDR2 sequences are SNHLY and FYNNEI. CDR3 sequence (DNA): TGTGCCAGCAGTGTTCAGGACCGGGGATCTGCCGAGCAGTACTTC. Amino acid sequence: CASSVQDRGSAEQYF.

V usage is TRBV28 and J usage is TRBJ1-5; no reliable D call. CDR1 MDHEN and CDR2 SYDVKM come from the germline V gene. V dropped 4 bases and J dropped 5 bases, with 6 bases sitting between them. The CDR3 loop spans 12 amino acids. CDR3 DNA: TGTGCCAGCAGTTATACGGATCAGCCCCAGCATTTT. Protein: CASSYTDQPQHF. Filled out from reference TRBV28 and TRBJ1-5, the complete variable domain reads DVKVTQSSRYLVKRTGEKVFLECVQDMDHENMFWYRQDPGLGLRLIYFSYDVKMKEKGDIPEGYSVSREKKERFSLILESASTNQTSMYLCASSYTDQPQHFGDGTRLSIL.

The chain is built from TRBV10-3 and TRBJ1-5; 7 bases line up with TRBD1. Germline loops: CDR1 ENHRY, CDR2 SYGVKD. J gave up 5 bases and V 5 bases, and 9 bases lay outside the gene matches. The CDR3 is made up of 15 amino acids. CDR3 coding DNA: TGTGCCATCAGTAAGGGGACAGCTAAGTATCAGCCCCAGCATTTT. This codes for CAISKGTAKYQPQHF.

This clone was observed a few times. The V call is TRBV19, the J call TRBJ1-2; 12 bases are shared with TRBD1. The CDR3 is made up of 15 amino acids. Germline-derived CDR1 and CDR2 are LNHDA and SQIVND (reference sequence). V shed 3 bases and J 4 bases; nucleotides not matched to a gene: 3. This chain's CDR3 is CASSIGTGGAYGYTF. CDR3 DNA: TGTGCCAGTAGTATCGGGACAGGGGGCGCCTATGGCTACACCTTC.

The chain combines TRBV11-2 with TRBJ2-3; 10 nucleotides line up with TRBD2. V dropped 1 base and J dropped 8; count of bases not matched to a gene: 3. Germline V gives CDR1 SGHAT, CDR2 FQNNGV. The CDR3 is 14 amino acids. The CDR3 bases are TGTGCCAGCAGCTTAGTTGGGACTAGCGTTACGCAGTATTTT. Translation gives CASSLVGTSVTQYF.

V is TRBV28 and J is TRBJ2-6; D gene unclear. V lost 3 bases, J lost 4 bases, and 1 base lay in between. Germline V gives CDR1 MDHEN, CDR2 SYDVKM. The CDR3 is 12 residues long. For the CDR3, the DNA is TGTGCCAGCAGTTTCGGGGCCAACGTCCTGACTTTC. Translated, it gives CASSFGANVLTF.

This clone has a single count. The rearrangement joins TRBV7-2 to TRBJ2-1, with D maybe TRBD2 (5 bases). Trimming left V 5 bases short and J 9 bases short, with 11 bases between. There are 12 residues in the CDR3. Germline V gene sequence: CDR1 SGHTA, CDR2 FQGNSA. The CDR3 here is CASSPTGVEQFF. The CDR3 DNA is TGTGCCAGCAGCCCAACCGGGGTTGAGCAGTTCTTC.

The chain joins TRBV13 to TRBJ1-5, with a weak D call TRBD1 (5 bases). Germline loops: CDR1 PRHDT, CDR2 FYEKMQ (reference sequence). The CDR3 is 13 residues long. The V gene lost 5 bases and the J gene lost 0 bases, with 5 bases spanning the gap. This CDR3 is CASSQGSNQPQHF. As DNA, the CDR3 is TGTGCCAGCAGCCAGGGTAGCAATCAGCCCCAGCATTTT.

The J gene is TRBJ2-5, the V gene TRBV7-7; 7 bases are a match to TRBD1. V dropped 3 bases and J dropped 5; count of bases not matched to a gene: 3. Germline V gene lookup returns CDR1 SSHAT and CDR2 FNYEAQ (reference sequence). CDR3 length: 13 amino acids. The CDR3 loop reads CASSFTGDETQYF. CDR3 DNA sequence: TGTGCCAGCAGCTTCACAGGGGACGAGACCCAGTACTTC.

The chain employs TRBV7-8 and TRBJ2-7, with D perhaps given as TRBD1 or TRBD2 (5 bases each). V was pared by 0 bases and J by 3 bases, with 12 bases between. The CDR3 has 15 amino acids. Germline CDR1 reads SGHVS; CDR2 reads FQNEAQ. The CDR3 loop reads CASSLARGENYEQYF. As DNA, the CDR3 is TGTGCCAGCAGCTTAGCTCGGGGCGAGAACTACGAGCAGTACTTC.

This rearrangement joins TRBV6-1 to TRBJ1-1; D is unclear. This CDR3 spans 11 amino acids. Between the trimmed V and J ends, which lost 8 bases and 1 base, there was a span of 5 bases. From germline, CDR1 is MNHNS and CDR2 SASEGT. CDR3 loop: CASFRNTEAFF. CDR3 sequence (DNA): TGTGCCAGCTTTAGGAACACTGAAGCTTTCTTT.

This chain uses TRBV30 with TRBJ2-2, with D perhaps TRBD2 (6 bases). V lost 5 bases and J 9 bases, leaving 13 bases between the germline ends. Germline CDR1 is GTSNPN and CDR2 is SVGIG (reference sequence). This CDR3 is 12 amino acids long. The CDR3 sequence is CAWRGDVWELFF. CDR3 nucleotide sequence: TGTGCCTGGCGCGGGGACGTCTGGGAGCTGTTTTTT.

V gene TRBV19 combines with J gene TRBJ1-4; TRBD1 matches at 8 bases. With V trimmed by 7 bases and J by 8 bases, 6 bases remained unmatched. The CDR3 contains 13 residues. Germline-derived CDR1 and CDR2 are LNHDA and SQIVND (reference sequence). The CDR3 DNA follows: TGTGCCAGTACGGACAGGGAAAACGAAAAACTGTTTTTT. The encoded protein is CASTDRENEKLFF.

The V gene is TRBV7-8, the J gene TRBJ2-2; D is unresolved. In germline, CDR1 is SGHVS, CDR2 FQNEAQ. CDR3 length equals 17 residues. Trimming took 0 bases from V and 1 from J, leaving 12 bases between them. The CDR3 nucleotides read TGTGCCAGCAGCTTAGCGGGTCACAGCCTGAACACCGGGGAGCTGTTTTTT. Its translation is CASSLAGHSLNTGELFF.

This clone appeared once. The J gene is TRBJ2-7, the V gene TRBV5-6; TRBD2 is a possible D gene (5 bases). The CDR3 loop spans 14 amino acids. V was pared by 0 bases and J by 2 bases, with 9 bases between. Per the germline V gene, CDR1 is SGHDT and CDR2 is YYEEEE. The CDR3 region is CASSLETGTYEQYF. The CDR3 DNA reads TGTGCCAGCAGCTTGGAGACGGGAACCTACGAGCAGTACTTC.

This clone was recorded once. Sequence at one end of the junction differs from germline and may be a read error. This chain links TRBV28 with TRBJ2-5, with a weak D call TRBD2 (6 bases). The CDR3 totals 14 residues. The germline V gene has CDR1 MDHEN and CDR2 SYDVKM. DNA of the CDR3: TGTGCCAGCAGTTCGTCGGGGGTCCAAGGGACCCAGTACTTC. Its protein is CASSSSGVQGTQYF.

This clone occurred once. In DNA form, the CDR3 reads TGCGCCAGCAGTGAATACAGTCCCACCCGAGCCAAAAACATTCAGTACTTC. Translation: CASSEYSPTRAKNIQYF. The chain is built from TRBV10-1 and TRBJ2-4; D call uncertain. V was trimmed by 3 bases and J by 0 bases, leaving 15 bases between them. The CDR3 runs 17 residues. Germline values: CDR1 WNHNN, CDR2 SYGVQD (reference sequence).

The chain links TRBV3-2 to TRBJ2-5; the table gives TRBD1 as D, unverified against the DNA. TRBV3-2 is annotated as a pseudogene. The CDR3 is made up of 8 amino acids. In DNA form, the CDR3 reads TGTGCCGGCGAGACCCAGTACTTC. Its translation: CAGETQYF.

The chain is built from TRBV5-6 and TRBJ2-5; D is uncertain. The J call is doubtful: the DNA matches TRBJ2-7 better. Per germline, CDR1 SGHDT and CDR2 YYEEEE. The CDR3 runs to 12 residues. In nucleotides, the CDR3 is TGTGCCAGCAGCTTGACTCAGCACGAGCAGTACTTC. Translation gives CASSLTQHEQYF.

This clone appeared a single time. The V gene is TRBV29-1, the J gene TRBJ2-3; D not resolved. The V end lost 4 bases, the J end lost 0 bases, and 11 bases lay between the germline ends. Germline loops: CDR1 SQVTM, CDR2 ANQGSEA. The CDR3 consists of 14 residues. CDR3 bases: TGCAGCGTTGGTCCCGACTCTAGCACAGATACGCAGTATTTT. Translated: CSVGPDSSTDTQYF.